The 8 T cell receptor beta chains below were found in one sample sequenced in a study of blood T cells in healthy people across ages. Using a J-beta primer mix together with a sample-barcoded 5' primer, a second PCR was run for about 7 to 12 cycles. TCRdb used MiXCR to reprocess the 5' RACE reads, holding one entry per CDR3 protein. The sample lists over 700,000 distinct CDR3 sequences, about 53% seen once, with about 42% in the top ten. Sequencing was performed on blood. The receptors were sampled from a man aged 80 or over in good health.

This clonotype was counted a single time. The J gene is TRBJ2-1, the V gene TRBV29-1, with 13 bases that match TRBD2. The CDR3 length is 12 residues. Trimming cost V 8 bases and J 10 bases; bases outside gene matches: 5. The V gene's germline CDR1 is SQVTM and CDR2 ANQGSEA. CDR3: CSIGLAGAEQFF. The CDR3 DNA reads as TGCAGCATCGGACTAGCGGGGGCCGAGCAGTTCTTC.

For the CDR3, the DNA is TGCGCCAGCAGCCTAGAGGGACAGGATCATCAGCCCCAGCATTTT. This translates into CASSLEGQDHQPQHF. The chain links TRBV5-1 to TRBJ1-5; 8 positions match TRBD1. The germline gives CDR1 SGHRS, CDR2 YFSETQ. Trimming at V came to 4 bases and at J to 5 bases, leaving 8 bases not matched to a gene. The CDR3 runs to 15 residues.

The chain links TRBV25-1 to TRBJ2-5; D not certain. CDR3 size: 12 residues. V shed 3 bases and J shed 11 bases, with 13 bases lying between them. Germline V lookup: CDR1 MGHDK, CDR2 SYGVNS. The CDR3 loop reads CASSEFISEQYF. The CDR3 coding sequence is TGTGCCAGCAGTGAGTTTATTTCAGAGCAGTACTTC.

The chain links TRBV7-6 to TRBJ2-7; 7 bases line up with TRBD2. The CDR3 runs to 17 residues. CDR1 and CDR2 (germline): SGHVS, FNYEAQ. V lost 5 bases, J lost 3 bases, and 16 bases stayed unmatched. CDR3 in amino acids: CASSGSLGRELIYEQYF. CDR3 nucleotides: TGTGCCAGCAGCGGAAGCCTTGGGCGGGAGTTGATCTACGAGCAGTACTTC.

There are a few counts of this clonotype. The V and J genes are TRBV20-1 and TRBJ1-1, with D tentatively TRBD1 (5 bases). CDR3 length: 12 amino acids. Germline V gene sequence: CDR1 DFQATT, CDR2 SNEGSKA (reference sequence). The CDR3 nucleotides are TGCAGCCAGGGACGGATGAACACTGAAGCTTTCTTT. Protein: CSQGRMNTEAFF.

The genes are TRBV13 and TRBJ2-4, with TRBD1 matching 8 bases. The DNA end lines up better with TRBJ2-7; the J call may be wrong. Germline V CDR1 and CDR2: PRHDT, FYEKMQ (reference sequence). This CDR3 has 13 residues. In nucleotides, the CDR3 is TGTGCCAGCAGCTGGACAGGGCGGCACGAGCAGTACTTC. Residues: CASSWTGRHEQYF.

There are a few counts of this clonotype. J is TRBJ2-7 and V is TRBV5-1; 8 nucleotides agree with TRBD1. V gave up 0 bases and J gave up 4 bases; unmatched junction bases: 12. The CDR3 extends over 17 amino acids. Germline lookup yields CDR1 SGHRS and CDR2 YFSETQ. The CDR3 bases are TGCGCCAGCAGCTTGGATTTCTGGACAGGGCGGTTTTACGAGCAGTACTTC. Its translation: CASSLDFWTGRFYEQYF.

This chain links TRBV6-4 with TRBJ2-3; D not certain. The CDR3 totals 16 residues. From germline, CDR1 is MRHNA and CDR2 SNTAGT. Trimming took off 5 bases at V and 0 bases at J, with 15 bases between the two ends. CDR3 coding DNA: TGTGCCAGCAGTACGAGTCCCGCAGCTAGCACAGATACGCAGTATTTT. Encoded protein: CASSTSPAASTDTQYF.